These 29 T cell receptor beta chains originate from one sample sequenced in a study of cytomegalovirus exposure and HLA in healthy donors. PCR amplification relied on 60 Vbeta primers (plus 13 Jbeta primers). Using immunoSEQ multiplex PCR, the repertoire was profiled, and TCRdb retains in-frame clones only, with some absent. The sample lists roughly 140,000 clones; roughly 84% were seen once. The material sequenced was PBMCs. The receptors stem from a boy younger than 10 in good health and CMV-seronegative.

The chain uses TRBV5-4 and TRBJ2-7; 7 nucleotides align to TRBD2. After removal of 9 bases from V and 5 bases from J, the junction contained 14 bases not matched to a gene. CDR1 SGHNT and CDR2 YYREEE come from the germline V gene (reference sequence). The CDR3 runs to 14 residues. CDR3 region: CATHLGGVINEQYF. In nucleotides, the CDR3 is TGTGCCACCCACCTGGGGGGGGTAATCAACGAGCAGTACTTC.

Points on this clone: A read error may produce the germline difference seen at one junction end. The chain links TRBV19 to TRBJ2-7, with 7 bases matching TRBD1. Per germline, CDR1 LNHDA and CDR2 SQIVND (reference sequence). This CDR3 has 15 amino acids. The CDR3 nucleotides read TGTGCCAGTAGTACCCGGACAGGACTCTCCAACGAGCAGTACTTC. Protein: CASSTRTGLSNEQYF.

The V and J genes are TRBV7-6 and TRBJ2-1; 8 positions agree with TRBD1. Germline loops: CDR1 SGHVS, CDR2 FNYEAQ. The CDR3 is 14 residues long. With 3 bases clipped from V and 4 bases from J, the junction kept 2 bases outside the gene matches. The CDR3 loop is CASSLGQEYNEQFF. CDR3 in DNA: TGTGCCAGCAGCTTGGGACAGGAATACAATGAGCAGTTCTTC.

The chain couples TRBV5-1 to TRBJ2-3; 7 bases agree with TRBD1. CDR3 size: 15 residues. V dropped 2 bases and J dropped 0; count of bases not matched to a gene: 3. Germline-derived CDR1 and CDR2 are SGHRS and YFSETQ. The CDR3 DNA sequence: TGCGCCAGCAGCTTCCGGGACAGTAGCACAGATACGCAGTATTTT. Translation gives CASSFRDSSTDTQYF. The complete variable domain, with remaining parts taken from reference TRBV5-1 and TRBJ2-3, reads KAGVTQTPRYLIKTRGQQVTLSCSPISGHRSVSWYQQTPGQGLQFLFEYFSETQRNKGNFPGRFSGRQFSNSRSEMNVSTLELGDSALYLCASSFRDSSTDTQYFGPGTRLTVL.

This chain uses TRBV5-4 with TRBJ2-7, with TRBD1 matching 7 bases. This CDR3 region has 15 residues. V was pared by 4 bases and J by 0 bases, with 7 bases of the junction left unmatched. Germline V gene sequence: CDR1 SGHNT, CDR2 YYREEE (reference sequence). The CDR3 reads CASSPGAGGSYEQYF. The CDR3 DNA follows: TGTGCCAGCAGCCCCGGCGCAGGGGGCTCCTACGAGCAGTACTTC. Based on the CDR3 plus reference TRBV5-4 and TRBJ2-7, the full variable domain is ETGVTQSPTHLIKTRGQQVTLRCSSQSGHNTVSWYQQALGQGPQFIFQYYREEENGRGNFPPRFSGLQFPNYSSELNVNALELDDSALYLCASSPGAGGSYEQYFGPGTRLTVT.

The chain uses TRBV5-1 and TRBJ1-4; D is ambiguous. Trimming pared 0 bases from V and 7 bases from J, leaving 10 bases between. Per the germline V gene, CDR1 is SGHRS and CDR2 is YFSETQ. The CDR3 contains 14 residues. This CDR3 is CASSLGEFGEKLFF. The DNA of the CDR3 is TGCGCCAGCAGCTTGGGGGAGTTCGGTGAAAAACTGTTTTTT. The full variable domain, its missing parts supplied by reference TRBV5-1 and TRBJ1-4, is KAGVTQTPRYLIKTRGQQVTLSCSPISGHRSVSWYQQTPGQGLQFLFEYFSETQRNKGNFPGRFSGRQFSNSRSEMNVSTLELGDSALYLCASSLGEFGEKLFFGSGTQLSVL.

The J gene is TRBJ2-7, the V gene TRBV28, with 9 bases that match TRBD1. Germline V gene lookup returns CDR1 MDHEN and CDR2 SYDVKM. The CDR3 totals 15 residues. With 5 bases clipped from V and 4 bases from J, the junction kept 9 bases outside the gene matches. DNA of the CDR3: TGTGCCAGCAGTCCGGGACAGGGTAAGGGGTACGAGCAGTACTTC. Its translation: CASSPGQGKGYEQYF.

The chain couples TRBV7-8 to TRBJ2-1; TRBD2 agrees at 12 bases. The trim removed 4 bases at V and 4 bases at J, leaving 8 bases unmatched. Germline CDR1 SGHVS, CDR2 FQNEAQ. There are 17 residues in the CDR3. CDR3 coding DNA: TGTGCCAGCAGCTCGATCCGGACTAGCGGGATATACAATGAGCAGTTCTTC. Amino acid sequence: CASSSIRTSGIYNEQFF. Together with reference TRBV7-8 and TRBJ2-1, the CDR3 gives the full variable domain: GAGVSQSPRYKVAKRGQDVALRCDPISGHVSLFWYQQALGQGPEFLTYFQNEAQLDKSGLPSDRFFAERPEGSVSTLKIQRTQQEDSAVYLCASSSIRTSGIYNEQFFGPGTRLTVL.

This rearrangement joins TRBV19 to TRBJ2-5; 8 bases agree with TRBD1. With 5 bases clipped from V and 1 base from J, the junction kept 9 bases outside the gene matches. The CDR3 consists of 16 residues. Germline V gene lookup returns CDR1 LNHDA and CDR2 SQIVND (reference sequence). The CDR3 DNA reads as TGTGCCAGTAGTGTTCCGGGACAGGACTTCCAAGAGACCCAGTACTTC. Its protein is CASSVPGQDFQETQYF.

The rearrangement joins TRBV9 to TRBJ2-2; 7 bases agree with TRBD2. The CDR3 is 15 residues long. With V trimmed by 0 bases and J by 5 bases, 4 bases remained unmatched. Germline V gene data show CDR1 as SGDLS and CDR2 as YYNGEE. CDR3 DNA sequence: TGTGCCAGCAGCGTAGCGGGAGGAAGGACCGGGGAGCTGTTTTTT. It encodes CASSVAGGRTGELFF.

The rearrangement joins TRBV28 to TRBJ2-7, with D uncertain. V lost 6 bases to trimming and J lost 3 bases, with 3 bases between them. Germline CDR1 MDHEN, CDR2 SYDVKM. CDR3 length equals 10 residues. CDR3 sequence reads: CASSRYEQYF. The CDR3 DNA is TGTGCCAGCAGCCGCTACGAGCAGTACTTC.

V and J are TRBV6-5 and TRBJ1-4, with 10 bases aligning to TRBD1. The J segment lost 5 bases and the V segment lost 6 bases, leaving 3 bases of the junction unmatched. Germline values: CDR1 MNHEY, CDR2 SVGAGI. The CDR3 has 14 amino acids. The CDR3 sequence is CASRPGQGNEKLFF. The CDR3 region has the DNA TGTGCCAGCAGGCCGGGACAGGGGAATGAAAAACTGTTTTTT.

This sequence joins TRBV29-1 and TRBJ1-2, with D uncertain. Trimming took off 8 bases at V and 1 base at J, with 8 bases between the two ends. The CDR3 sequence is 11 residues long. The germline gives CDR1 SQVTM, CDR2 ANQGSEA. The DNA for the CDR3 is TGCAGCATTGTACTTAACTATGGCTACACCTTC. This sequence encodes CSIVLNYGYTF.

The chain joins TRBV28 to TRBJ2-7; 7 bases map to TRBD2. CDR1 is MDHEN and CDR2 is SYDVKM in the germline V gene. J gave up 1 base and V 1 base, and 13 bases lay outside the gene matches. The CDR3 contains 18 residues. The CDR3 loop reads CASSLLWSSRERSYEQYF. The CDR3 DNA is TGTGCCAGCAGTTTATTATGGTCGTCGCGGGAGAGATCCTACGAGCAGTACTTC.

This chain connects TRBV19 to TRBJ2-7; D not certain. CDR3 length: 12 residues. Trimming pared 5 bases from V and 2 bases from J, leaving 7 bases between. The germline CDR1 and CDR2 sequences are LNHDA and SQIVND (reference sequence). The CDR3 DNA sequence: TGTGCCAGTAGTCCCGGAGCCTACGAGCAGTACTTC. Protein: CASSPGAYEQYF. The full variable domain, with the rest looked up from reference TRBV19 and TRBJ2-7, is DGGITQSPKYLFRKEGQNVTLSCEQNLNHDAMYWYRQDPGQGLRLIYYSQIVNDFQKGDIAEGYSVSREKKESFPLTVTSAQKNPTAFYLCASSPGAYEQYFGPGTRLTVT.

The chain uses TRBV11-3 and TRBJ2-5, with 8 bases fitting TRBD1. The CDR3 length is 16 residues. Losses at the gene ends were 5 bases for V and 1 base for J; bases not matched to a gene: 9. Germline lookup yields CDR1 SGHNT and CDR2 YENEEA. The CDR3 is CASSPRTGSVQETQYF. DNA of the CDR3: TGTGCCAGCAGCCCGAGGACAGGGTCGGTCCAAGAGACCCAGTACTTC.

For this clone: At one of its ends the junction is not consistent with the germline gene, which may arise from a read error. The chain links TRBV5-1 to TRBJ2-7, with 11 nucleotides matching TRBD1. The length of the CDR3 is 15 residues. Germline V gives CDR1 SGHRS, CDR2 YFSETQ. The CDR3 region is CASSPGTGGEYGQYF. CDR3 DNA: TGCGCCAGCAGCCCCGGGACAGGGGGGGAATACGGGCAGTACTTC.

J is TRBJ2-7 and V is TRBV25-1, with D maybe TRBD2 (7 bases). The CDR3 is made up of 15 amino acids. Trimming stripped 8 bases from V and 7 bases from J, with 24 bases between. CDR1 MGHDK and CDR2 SYGVNS come from the germline V gene. In nucleotides, the CDR3 is TGTGCCAGCCCCCAGACGGGGGGCGCCCCGTGGGAGCAGTACTTC. Residues: CASPQTGGAPWEQYF.

On this clone: Other nucleotide sequences in the sample specify the same CDR3. In DNA, the CDR3 is TGCGCCAGCAGAACAGGGCTGGGGGAGACCCAGTACTTC. Encoded protein: CASRTGLGETQYF. The V gene is TRBV5-1, the J gene TRBJ2-5, with D possibly matching TRBD1 (6 bases). Germline assignment: CDR1 SGHRS and CDR2 YFSETQ. V shed 5 bases and J shed 5 bases, with 13 bases lying between them. The CDR3 length is 13 residues.

In this sample, this clone turned up a few times. This chain joins TRBV6-4 and TRBJ2-2; D is uncertain. V was clipped by 0 bases and J by 4 bases, with 12 bases between them. Per germline, CDR1 MRHNA and CDR2 SNTAGT. This CDR3 is 16 amino acids long. The CDR3 is CASSDSILGGTGELFF. CDR3 DNA: TGTGCCAGCAGTGACTCGATCCTAGGTGGCACCGGGGAGCTGTTTTTT.

The rearrangement links TRBV7-2 to TRBJ2-4, with TRBD2 as a possible D gene (6 bases). V was cut by 2 bases and J by 1 base, with 18 bases left in between. This CDR3 is 18 amino acids long. Germline loops: CDR1 SGHTA, CDR2 FQGNSA. The CDR3 here is CASSLTPGGPGAKNIQYF. In nucleotides, the CDR3 is TGTGCCAGCAGCTTAACCCCCGGGGGTCCCGGGGCCAAAAACATTCAGTACTTC.

The rearrangement links TRBV7-6 to TRBJ1-2; no reliable D call. Trimming stripped 1 base from V and 4 bases from J, with 16 bases between. The CDR3 is 16 residues long. Germline assignment: CDR1 SGHVS and CDR2 FNYEAQ. Here the CDR3 reads CASSLVLVQNSYGYTF. CDR3 DNA: TGTGCCAGCAGCTTAGTTCTCGTCCAAAACTCCTATGGCTACACCTTC.

The chain has TRBV27 and TRBJ2-5, with TRBD2 as a possible D gene (7 bases). From germline, CDR1 is MNHEY and CDR2 SMNVEV (reference sequence). The CDR3 totals 15 residues. Between the trimmed V and J ends, which lost 2 bases and 4 bases, there was a span of 14 bases. Written as DNA, the CDR3 is TGTGCCAGCAGTTTAAATGCGGGGGCAGTAGAGACCCAGTACTTC. This gives the protein CASSLNAGAVETQYF.

This clone was observed a few times. The chain uses TRBV4-1 and TRBJ1-1; TRBD1 matches 8 bases. The V segment lost 4 bases and the J segment 4 bases; nucleotides outside the gene matches: 14. Looked up from germline, CDR1 is MGHRA and CDR2 is YSYEKL. CDR3 length: 17 residues. The CDR3 is CASSPRAGGYVGTEAFF. CDR3 in DNA: TGCGCCAGCAGCCCTAGGGCAGGGGGCTATGTGGGCACTGAAGCTTTCTTT.

The chain is built from TRBV6-5 and TRBJ2-7; 7 bases fit TRBD1. The CDR3 covers 15 residues. The germline V gene has CDR1 MNHEY and CDR2 SVGAGI. Germline trimming cut 4 bases from V and 6 bases from J; bases unmatched to any gene: 12. The CDR3 protein is CASSFEGGGWFEQYF. CDR3 DNA: TGTGCCAGCAGTTTCGAAGGGGGCGGCTGGTTCGAGCAGTACTTC.

The chain is built from TRBV5-5 and TRBJ2-3; 9 positions agree with TRBD1. Germline V gives CDR1 SGHKS, CDR2 YYEKEE (reference sequence). V trimming: 2 bases; J trimming: 2 bases; junction bases outside the gene matches: 9. The CDR3 covers 17 residues. The CDR3 spells CASSFNVRDRVTDTQYF. CDR3 bases: TGTGCCAGCAGCTTTAACGTGCGGGACAGGGTCACAGATACGCAGTATTTT.

The chain recombines TRBV5-1 with TRBJ2-1; no clear D. CDR3 size: 14 residues. From germline, CDR1 is SGHRS and CDR2 YFSETQ. Trimming left V 5 bases short and J 2 bases short, with 11 bases between. The CDR3 DNA reads as TGCGCCAGCAGTTTCGGCGGCACCTACAATGAGCAGTTCTTC. It specifies CASSFGGTYNEQFF.

This clone was seen a few times. The rearrangement links TRBV9 to TRBJ1-1, with TRBD1 as a possible D gene (5 bases). The V gene's germline CDR1 is SGDLS and CDR2 YYNGEE. V shed 4 bases and J shed 2 bases, with 12 bases lying between them. There are 14 residues in the CDR3. CDR3 in amino acids: CASSTPDKNTEAFF. The CDR3 region has the DNA TGTGCCAGCAGCACCCCGGACAAAAACACTGAAGCTTTCTTT.

The rearrangement uses TRBV28 and TRBJ1-2; D remains ambiguous. This CDR3 contains 14 residues. In germline, CDR1 is MDHEN, CDR2 SYDVKM. Trimming removed 6 bases from V and 8 bases from J, with 19 bases in between. The DNA of the CDR3 is TGTGCCAGCAGACCCCAGACCGGCGGTCCGGGCTACACCTTC. Its protein is CASRPQTGGPGYTF.